This entry lists 10 T cell receptor beta chains sequenced from one sample in a study of T cells in localized non-small cell lung cancer. Profiled with immunoSEQ multiplex PCR; TCRdb holds only in-frame clones, not every one. The table shows tens of thousands of clones, with 75% to 85% occurring only once. The specimen was PBMCs, collected before any cancer treatment. All receptors come from a man aged 35 to 70 with stage II lung adenocarcinoma.

The chain recombines TRBV15 with TRBJ2-5, with 11 positions matching TRBD1. This CDR3 contains 16 residues. J gave up 1 base and V 2 bases, and 3 bases lay outside the gene matches. Germline CDR1 reads LNHNV; CDR2 reads YYDKDF (reference sequence). The CDR3 region is CATSRPDRGPQETQYF. The DNA of the CDR3 is TGTGCCACCAGCAGACCGGACAGGGGGCCCCAAGAGACCCAGTACTTC.

The genes are TRBV10-3 and TRBJ2-7, with 7 bases fitting TRBD1. V shed 7 bases and J 0 bases; nucleotides not matched to a gene: 6. The length of the CDR3 is 14 residues. The V gene's germline CDR1 is ENHRY and CDR2 SYGVKD. The CDR3 bases are TGTGCCATCAAACCCCGGGACAGCTCCTACGAGCAGTACTTC. Its translation: CAIKPRDSSYEQYF.

The J gene is TRBJ1-4, the V gene TRBV7-9, with 7 bases aligning to TRBD1. J was trimmed by 8 bases and V by 6 bases; bases with no gene match: 15. This CDR3 comprises 16 residues. Germline V CDR1 and CDR2: SEHNR, FQNEAQ (reference sequence). The CDR3 spells CASRKTGAPEGEKLFF. In DNA, the CDR3 is TGTGCCAGCAGAAAAACAGGGGCCCCAGAGGGGGAAAAACTGTTTTTT.

V gene TRBV2 combines with J gene TRBJ2-7; D tentatively reads TRBD1 or TRBD2 (5 bases each). The germline V gene encodes CDR1 SNHLY and CDR2 FYNNEI. The CDR3 consists of 15 residues. Trimming shortened V by 7 bases and J by 0 bases, and 16 bases separated the two germline ends. This CDR3 reads CASKRDGRSSYEQYF. CDR3 bases: TGTGCCAGCAAACGGGACGGCCGGAGCTCCTACGAGCAGTACTTC.

The chain couples TRBV6-5 to TRBJ1-2; D is uncertain. This CDR3 is built from 15 residues. Trimming left V 4 bases short and J 6 bases short, with 18 bases between. Per germline, CDR1 MNHEY and CDR2 SVGAGI. The CDR3 sequence: CASSFTKGGANGYTF. The CDR3 DNA reads as TGTGCCAGCAGTTTTACGAAGGGCGGAGCCAATGGCTACACCTTC.

This rearrangement joins TRBV5-1 to TRBJ1-2, with 11 bases identical to TRBD1. CDR1 is SGHRS, CDR2 YFSETQ, per germline. Trimming took 4 bases from V and 4 from J; bases not matched to a gene: 0. There are 13 residues in the CDR3. In DNA, the CDR3 is TGCGCCAGCAGCGGGACAGGGGGCTATGGCTACACCTTC. Translation: CASSGTGGYGYTF.

V and J are TRBV19 and TRBJ1-1, with D tentatively TRBD1 (6 bases). This CDR3 is built from 12 residues. The germline V and J ends were trimmed by 4 bases and 8 bases, with 11 bases remaining between them. The germline gives CDR1 LNHDA, CDR2 SQIVND (reference sequence). CDR3 protein: CASSTGTKEAFF. The CDR3, as DNA: TGTGCCAGTAGTACTGGGACAAAGGAAGCTTTCTTT.

CDR3 nucleotide sequence: TGTGCCAGCAGTCGGGTTTCCTACGAGCAGTACTTC. This sequence encodes CASSRVSYEQYF. This sequence joins TRBV6-1 and TRBJ2-7; D gene unclear. V gave up 5 bases and J gave up 1 base, with 6 bases separating them. Germline V gene sequence: CDR1 MNHNS, CDR2 SASEGT. CDR3 length: 12 amino acids.

This sequence joins TRBV5-1 and TRBJ1-6; a possible D gene is TRBD1 (5 bases). The germline gives CDR1 SGHRS, CDR2 YFSETQ. The CDR3 runs to 14 residues. V was clipped by 4 bases and J by 6 bases, with 11 bases between them. The CDR3 sequence: CASSLGPSNSPLHF. DNA of the CDR3: TGCGCCAGCAGCCTGGGACCGTCTAATTCACCCCTCCACTTT.

This clone is deemed medium-sized. The rearrangement joins TRBV10-3 to TRBJ2-7; 8 bases are a match to TRBD2. The V gene end was trimmed by 4 bases and the J gene end by 6 bases; junction bases not matched to a gene: 5. Germline CDR1 ENHRY, CDR2 SYGVKD. The length of the CDR3 is 13 residues. The CDR3 region has the DNA TGTGCCATCAGTGCGACGGGGGGGCGCGAGCAGTACTTC. Protein sequence: CAISATGGREQYF.